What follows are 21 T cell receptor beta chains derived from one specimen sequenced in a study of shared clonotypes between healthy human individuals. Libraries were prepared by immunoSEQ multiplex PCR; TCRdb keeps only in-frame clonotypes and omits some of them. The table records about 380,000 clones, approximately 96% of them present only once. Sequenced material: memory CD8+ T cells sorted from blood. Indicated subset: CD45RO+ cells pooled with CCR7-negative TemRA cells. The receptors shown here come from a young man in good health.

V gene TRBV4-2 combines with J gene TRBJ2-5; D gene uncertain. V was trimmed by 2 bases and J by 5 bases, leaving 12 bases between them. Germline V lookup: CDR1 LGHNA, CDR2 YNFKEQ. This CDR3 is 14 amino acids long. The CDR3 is CASSQIREEETQYF. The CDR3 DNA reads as TGTGCCAGCAGCCAAATCCGAGAGGAGGAGACCCAGTACTTC.

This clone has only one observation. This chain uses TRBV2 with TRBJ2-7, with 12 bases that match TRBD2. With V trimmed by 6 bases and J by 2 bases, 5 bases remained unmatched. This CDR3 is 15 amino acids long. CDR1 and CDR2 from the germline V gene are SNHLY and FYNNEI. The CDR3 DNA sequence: TGTGCCAGCAGCTTACTAGCGGGAGGCCCCTACGAGCAGTACTTC. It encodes CASSLLAGGPYEQYF.

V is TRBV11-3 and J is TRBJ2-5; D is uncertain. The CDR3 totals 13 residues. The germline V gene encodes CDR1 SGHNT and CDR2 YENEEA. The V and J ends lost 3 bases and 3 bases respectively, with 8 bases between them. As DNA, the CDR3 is TGTGCCAGCAGCTTTGGGCAGGAAGAGACCCAGTACTTC. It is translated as CASSFGQEETQYF.

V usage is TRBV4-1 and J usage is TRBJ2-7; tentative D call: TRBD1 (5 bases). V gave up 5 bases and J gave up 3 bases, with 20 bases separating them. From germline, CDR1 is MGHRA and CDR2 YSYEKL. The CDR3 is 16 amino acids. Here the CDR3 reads CASSAARTWVDYEQYF. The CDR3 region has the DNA TGCGCCAGCAGCGCGGCCAGGACATGGGTGGACTACGAGCAGTACTTC.

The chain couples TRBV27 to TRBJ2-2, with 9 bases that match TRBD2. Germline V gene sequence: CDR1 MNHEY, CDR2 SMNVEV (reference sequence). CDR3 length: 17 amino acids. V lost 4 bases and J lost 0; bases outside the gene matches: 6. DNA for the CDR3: TGTGCCAGCAGTTCGAGAATAGCGGGAGCGAACACCGGGGAGCTGTTTTTT. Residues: CASSSRIAGANTGELFF.

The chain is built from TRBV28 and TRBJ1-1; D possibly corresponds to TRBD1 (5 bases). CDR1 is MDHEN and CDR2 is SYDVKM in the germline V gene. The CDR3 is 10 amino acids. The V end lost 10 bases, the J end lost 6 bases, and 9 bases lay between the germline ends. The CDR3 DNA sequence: TGTGCCATCGACAGCTCTGAAGCTTTCTTT. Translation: CAIDSSEAFF.

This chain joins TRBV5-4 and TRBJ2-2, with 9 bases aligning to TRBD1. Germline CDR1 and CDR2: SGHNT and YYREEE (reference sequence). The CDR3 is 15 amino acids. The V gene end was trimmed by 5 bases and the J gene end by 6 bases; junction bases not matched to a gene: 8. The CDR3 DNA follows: TGTGCCAGCAGTTGGGACAGGGTAGCGGCCGGGGAGCTGTTTTTT. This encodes CASSWDRVAAGELFF.

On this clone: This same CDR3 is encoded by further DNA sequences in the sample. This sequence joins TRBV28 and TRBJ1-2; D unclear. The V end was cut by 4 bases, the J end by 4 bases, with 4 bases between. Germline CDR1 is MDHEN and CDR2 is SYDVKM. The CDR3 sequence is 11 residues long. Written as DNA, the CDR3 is TGTGCCAGCAGTTCAGGCTATGGCTACACCTTC. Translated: CASSSGYGYTF.

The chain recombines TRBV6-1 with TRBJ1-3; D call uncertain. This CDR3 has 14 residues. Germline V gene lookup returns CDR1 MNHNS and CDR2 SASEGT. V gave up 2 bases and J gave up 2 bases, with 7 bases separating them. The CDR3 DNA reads TGTGCCAGCAGTGAAACCGGGACTGGAAACACCATATATTTT. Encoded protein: CASSETGTGNTIYF.

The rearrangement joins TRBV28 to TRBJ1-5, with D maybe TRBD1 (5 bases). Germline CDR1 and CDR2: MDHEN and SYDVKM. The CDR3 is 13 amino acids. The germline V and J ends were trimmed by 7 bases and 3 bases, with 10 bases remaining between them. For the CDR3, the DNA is TGTGCCAGCACGGTGGGGGACAATCAGCCCCAGCATTTT. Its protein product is CASTVGDNQPQHF.

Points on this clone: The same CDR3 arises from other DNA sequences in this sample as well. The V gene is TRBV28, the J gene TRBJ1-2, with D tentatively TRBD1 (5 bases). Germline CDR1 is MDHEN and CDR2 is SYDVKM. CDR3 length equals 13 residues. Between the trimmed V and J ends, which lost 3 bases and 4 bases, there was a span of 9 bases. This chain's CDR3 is CASSLPGAYGYTF. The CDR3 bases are TGTGCCAGCAGTTTGCCCGGGGCCTATGGCTACACCTTC.

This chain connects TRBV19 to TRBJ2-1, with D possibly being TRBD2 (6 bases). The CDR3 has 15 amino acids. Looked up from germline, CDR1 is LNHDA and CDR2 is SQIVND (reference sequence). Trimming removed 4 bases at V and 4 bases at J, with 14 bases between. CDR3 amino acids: CASSKEGTTYNEQFF. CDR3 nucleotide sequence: TGTGCCAGTAGTAAGGAGGGGACCACATACAATGAGCAGTTCTTC.

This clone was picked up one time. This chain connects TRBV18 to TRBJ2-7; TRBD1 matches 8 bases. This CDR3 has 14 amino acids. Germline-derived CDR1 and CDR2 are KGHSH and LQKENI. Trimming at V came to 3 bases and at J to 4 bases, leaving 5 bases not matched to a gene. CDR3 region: CASSPPRDRYEQYF. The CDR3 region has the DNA TGTGCCAGCTCACCTCCCCGGGACAGGTACGAGCAGTACTTC.

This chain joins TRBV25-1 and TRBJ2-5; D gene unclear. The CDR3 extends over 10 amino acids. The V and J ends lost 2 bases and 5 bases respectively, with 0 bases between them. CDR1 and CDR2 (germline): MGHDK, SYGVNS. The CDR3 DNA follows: TGTGCCAGCAGTGAAGAGACCCAGTACTTC. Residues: CASSEETQYF.

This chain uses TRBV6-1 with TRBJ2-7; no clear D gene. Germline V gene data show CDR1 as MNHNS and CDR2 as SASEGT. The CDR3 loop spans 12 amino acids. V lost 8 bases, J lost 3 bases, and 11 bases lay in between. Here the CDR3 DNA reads TGTGCCAGCTCCTACTTCAGCTACGAGCAGTACTTC. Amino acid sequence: CASSYFSYEQYF.

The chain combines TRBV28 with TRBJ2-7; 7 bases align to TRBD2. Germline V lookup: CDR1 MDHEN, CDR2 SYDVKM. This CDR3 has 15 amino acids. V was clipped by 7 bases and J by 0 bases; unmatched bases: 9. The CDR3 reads CASNSLGGSSYEQYF. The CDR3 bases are TGTGCCAGCAACTCCCTCGGCGGGAGCTCCTACGAGCAGTACTTC.

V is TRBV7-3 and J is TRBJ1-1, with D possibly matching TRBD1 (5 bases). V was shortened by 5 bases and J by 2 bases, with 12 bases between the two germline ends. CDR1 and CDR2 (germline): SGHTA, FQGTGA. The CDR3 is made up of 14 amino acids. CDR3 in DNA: TGTGCCAGCAGCCCGGGACCGGCTAACACTGAAGCTTTCTTT. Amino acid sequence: CASSPGPANTEAFF.

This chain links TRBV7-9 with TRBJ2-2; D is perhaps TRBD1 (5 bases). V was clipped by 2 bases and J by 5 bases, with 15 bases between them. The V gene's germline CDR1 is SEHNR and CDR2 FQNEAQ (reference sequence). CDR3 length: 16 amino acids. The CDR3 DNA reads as TGTGCCAGCAGCTTATCCAGGGCGAAGGGAACCGGGGAGCTGTTTTTT. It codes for CASSLSRAKGTGELFF.

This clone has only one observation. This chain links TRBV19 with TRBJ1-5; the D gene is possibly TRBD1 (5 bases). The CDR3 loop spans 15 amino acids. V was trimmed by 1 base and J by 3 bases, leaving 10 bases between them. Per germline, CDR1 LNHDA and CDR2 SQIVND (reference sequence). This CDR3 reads CASSIGGGYNQPQHF. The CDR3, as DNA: TGTGCCAGTAGTATAGGGGGGGGATACAATCAGCCCCAGCATTTT. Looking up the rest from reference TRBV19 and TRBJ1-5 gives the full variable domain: DGGITQSPKYLFRKEGQNVTLSCEQNLNHDAMYWYRQDPGQGLRLIYYSQIVNDFQKGDIAEGYSVSREKKESFPLTVTSAQKNPTAFYLCASSIGGGYNQPQHFGDGTRLSIL.

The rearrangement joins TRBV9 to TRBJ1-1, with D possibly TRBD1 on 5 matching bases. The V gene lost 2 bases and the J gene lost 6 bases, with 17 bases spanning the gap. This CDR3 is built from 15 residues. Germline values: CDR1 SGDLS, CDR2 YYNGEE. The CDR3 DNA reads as TGTGCCAGCAGCGTTAGTGGGGGGTTAGTGTCTGAAGCTTTCTTT. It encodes CASSVSGGLVSEAFF.

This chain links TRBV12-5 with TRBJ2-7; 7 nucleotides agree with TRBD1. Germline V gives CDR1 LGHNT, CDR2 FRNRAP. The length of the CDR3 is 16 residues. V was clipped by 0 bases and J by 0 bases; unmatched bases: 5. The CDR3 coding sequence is TGTGCTAGTGGTTTGGTAAGGACAGGCCCCTCCTACGAGCAGTACTTC. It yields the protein CASGLVRTGPSYEQYF. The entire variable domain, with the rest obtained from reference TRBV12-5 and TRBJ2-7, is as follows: DARVTQTPRHKVTEMGQEVTMRCQPILGHNTVFWYRQTMMQGLELLAYFRNRAPLDDSGMPKDRFSAEMPDATLATLKIQPSEPRDSAVYFCASGLVRTGPSYEQYFGPGTRLTVT.